A single sample gave rise to the 25 T cell receptor beta chains below, sequenced in a study of multiple sclerosis patients with progressive multifocal leukoencephalopathy. Stated time point: before natalizumab initiation. TCRdb's table, derived via immunoSEQ multiplex PCR, lists solely in-frame clones and lacks some. Here the sample spans under 40,000 clones, around 93% being singletons. Material: PBMCs. These receptors originate from a man aged 25 to 40 with multiple sclerosis.

V is TRBV6-1 and J is TRBJ2-7, with a possible D match to TRBD2 (6 bases). With 6 bases removed from V and 3 bases from J, the gap between germline ends came to 15 bases. CDR1 MNHNS and CDR2 SASEGT come from the germline V gene. This CDR3 is built from 14 residues. CDR3 nucleotides: TGTGCCAGCAGGGTCTCTAGCGTCAACTACGAGCAGTACTTC. The encoded protein is CASRVSSVNYEQYF.

This rearrangement joins TRBV9 to TRBJ2-6; D gene unclear. V was cut by 0 bases and J by 1 base, with 5 bases left in between. The CDR3 covers 15 residues. Germline V gene lookup returns CDR1 SGDLS and CDR2 YYNGEE. CDR3 nucleotides: TGTGCCAGCAGCGTAGCATCATCTGGGGCCAACGTCCTGACTTTC. It specifies CASSVASSGANVLTF.

The rearrangement joins TRBV9 to TRBJ2-1, with 11 bases lining up with TRBD2. CDR3 length equals 16 residues. Germline CDR1 is SGDLS and CDR2 is YYNGEE. The J segment lost 3 bases and the V segment lost 3 bases, leaving 5 bases of the junction unmatched. The CDR3 loop is CASSGVLAGGYNEQFF. The CDR3, as DNA: TGTGCCAGCAGCGGCGTCCTAGCGGGAGGCTACAATGAGCAGTTCTTC.

V gene TRBV6-6 combines with J gene TRBJ1-5; 7 nucleotides agree with TRBD1. The CDR3 consists of 14 residues. J lost 2 bases, V lost 11 bases, and 9 bases had no gene match. Germline V gives CDR1 MNHNY, CDR2 SVGAGI (reference sequence). CDR3 residues: CAGGGGGRNQPQHF. For the CDR3, the DNA is TGTGCCGGGGGAGGGGGCGGTCGCAATCAGCCCCAGCATTTT.

This sequence joins TRBV5-4 and TRBJ2-5, with 8 nucleotides matching TRBD1. CDR1 and CDR2 (germline): SGHNT, YYREEE (reference sequence). This CDR3 is 17 amino acids long. Trimming cost V 4 bases and J 5 bases; bases outside gene matches: 16. DNA of the CDR3: TGTGCCAGCAGCCCGGCATGGCGAGACAGGGGTTCTGAGACCCAGTACTTC. This encodes CASSPAWRDRGSETQYF.

The chain joins TRBV5-1 to TRBJ2-3; 7 bases align to TRBD2. The ends lost 0 bases at V and 5 bases at J; junction bases unmatched: 15. Germline V gives CDR1 SGHRS, CDR2 YFSETQ. The CDR3 sequence is 18 residues long. CDR3 nucleotide sequence: TGCGCCAGCAGCTTGGTAGTCGGGACGGGAGGAGAGGGAGATACGCAGTATTTT. Amino acid sequence: CASSLVVGTGGEGDTQYF.

The J gene is TRBJ1-2, the V gene TRBV4-3, with 7 nucleotides matching TRBD1. Germline V gene data show CDR1 as LGHNA and CDR2 as YSLEER. Trimming cost V 3 bases and J 5 bases; bases outside gene matches: 12. The CDR3 totals 16 residues. The CDR3 loop reads CASSQDPWTGLYGYTF. In nucleotides, the CDR3 is TGCGCCAGCAGCCAGGACCCATGGACAGGCCTATATGGCTACACCTTC.

The chain couples TRBV28 to TRBJ1-6, with a weak D call TRBD1 (6 bases). This CDR3 has 18 amino acids. In germline, CDR1 is MDHEN, CDR2 SYDVKM. V was pared by 3 bases and J by 1 base, with 16 bases between. CDR3: CASSFGGGRRSYNSPLHF. The CDR3 bases are TGTGCCAGCAGTTTCGGCGGGGGCCGGAGATCCTATAATTCACCCCTCCACTTT.

This chain joins TRBV6-6 and TRBJ2-2, with 13 bases fitting TRBD2. The CDR3 consists of 15 residues. The trim removed 8 bases at V and 6 bases at J, leaving 6 bases unmatched. The germline V gene encodes CDR1 MNHNY and CDR2 SVGAGI (reference sequence). As DNA, the CDR3 is TGTGCCAGCGGAAGGGGACTAGCGGGATCCGGGGAGCTGTTTTTT. Amino acids: CASGRGLAGSGELFF.

V gene TRBV5-5 combines with J gene TRBJ1-2; tentatively, D is TRBD1 (6 bases). Trimming cost V 0 bases and J 6 bases, with 18 bases left between them. The CDR3 spans 16 residues. Germline CDR1 and CDR2: SGHKS and YYEKEE (reference sequence). CDR3: CASSLAHRAKNNGYTF. CDR3 in DNA: TGTGCCAGCAGCTTGGCACACAGGGCCAAGAACAATGGCTACACCTTC.

The chain carries TRBV27 and TRBJ1-6; TRBD1 might be the D (5 bases). This CDR3 spans 15 amino acids. V was pared by 3 bases and J by 5 bases, with 11 bases between. Germline CDR1 and CDR2: MNHEY and SMNVEV (reference sequence). The CDR3 DNA reads as TGTGCCAGCAGTTTCAGGGAGGGAAATAATTCACCCCTCCACTTT. Translation gives CASSFREGNNSPLHF.

A few counts support this clone. The gene calls are TRBV6-1 and TRBJ2-2; 9 nucleotides agree with TRBD2. This CDR3 comprises 15 residues. V trimming: 6 bases; J trimming: 5 bases; junction bases outside the gene matches: 7. CDR1 and CDR2 from the germline V gene are MNHNS and SASEGT. The CDR3 protein is CASSVGLAVTGELFF. The DNA of the CDR3 is TGTGCCAGCAGCGTGGGACTAGCAGTTACCGGGGAGCTGTTTTTT.

V is TRBV7-8 and J is TRBJ1-1, with 7 bases lining up with TRBD1. The ends lost 5 bases at V and 0 bases at J; junction bases unmatched: 9. This CDR3 is built from 16 residues. Germline V CDR1 and CDR2: SGHVS, FQNEAQ. The CDR3 sequence: CASSPEGQLLNTEAFF. The CDR3 DNA reads TGTGCCAGCAGCCCAGAGGGACAGCTTCTGAACACTGAAGCTTTCTTT.

This chain joins TRBV7-7 and TRBJ2-7; possibly TRBD1 for D (6 bases). Trimming pared 5 bases from V and 2 bases from J, leaving 19 bases between. CDR3 size: 16 residues. In germline, CDR1 is SSHAT, CDR2 FNYEAQ (reference sequence). As DNA, the CDR3 is TGTGCCAGCAGCCGAAATGGAACCAGGGGTCCCTACGAGCAGTACGTC. This sequence encodes CASSRNGTRGPYEQYV.

The chain uses TRBV18 and TRBJ2-2; D is undetermined. The V gene lost 3 bases and the J gene lost 10 bases, with 6 bases spanning the gap. The CDR3 has 11 amino acids. CDR1 and CDR2 from the germline V gene are KGHSH and LQKENI. CDR3 residues: CASSPGTELFF. The DNA for the CDR3 is TGTGCCAGCTCACCGGGCACGGAGCTGTTTTTT.

This chain links TRBV29-1 with TRBJ2-4, with D perhaps TRBD1 or TRBD2 (7 bases each). In germline, CDR1 is SQVTM, CDR2 ANQGSEA. Trimming pared 7 bases from V and 15 bases from J, leaving 19 bases between. CDR3 length: 11 residues. CDR3 sequence (DNA): TGCAGCGCAGGGGGGGGGCGAAGGTGGTACTTC. It yields the protein CSAGGGRRWYF.

The rearrangement links TRBV2 to TRBJ2-3; 7 positions match TRBD1. CDR3 length equals 15 residues. Trimming removed 1 base from V and 1 base from J; junction bases left unmatched: 2. Per germline, CDR1 SNHLY and CDR2 FYNNEI. In DNA, the CDR3 is TGTGCCAGCAGTGAAGTCGGACAGGGCACAGATACGCAGTATTTT. Its translation is CASSEVGQGTDTQYF.

On this clone: One end of the junction fails to match germline, which may point to a read error. The chain joins TRBV10-3 to TRBJ2-7; D ambiguous. Germline CDR1 reads ENHRY; CDR2 reads SYGVKD. The CDR3 spans 15 residues. Here the CDR3 DNA reads TGTGCCATCAGTGAGGGGCCAGCTGAATCCTACAAGCAGTACTTC. The encoded protein is CAISEGPAESYKQYF.

The gene calls are TRBV9 and TRBJ2-7, with 8 bases fitting TRBD2. Trimming took 4 bases from V and 7 from J; bases not matched to a gene: 4. The V gene's germline CDR1 is SGDLS and CDR2 YYNGEE. There are 12 residues in the CDR3. The CDR3 here is CASSSQRGEQYF. In nucleotides, the CDR3 is TGTGCCAGCAGCTCCCAGCGGGGGGAGCAGTACTTC.

The V call is TRBV9, the J call TRBJ1-4; weak D call: TRBD1 (5 bases). The germline CDR1 and CDR2 sequences are SGDLS and YYNGEE. The CDR3 contains 17 residues. V gave up 6 bases and J gave up 4 bases, with 22 bases separating them. CDR3 loop: CASTKGLSGLNNEKLFF. The CDR3 DNA reads as TGTGCCAGCACCAAGGGACTATCGGGGCTGAATAATGAAAAACTGTTTTTT.

This rearrangement joins TRBV5-5 to TRBJ1-5; weak D call: TRBD1 (6 bases). Trimming took off 4 bases at V and 6 bases at J, with 17 bases between the two ends. CDR3 size: 15 residues. Per germline, CDR1 SGHKS and CDR2 YYEKEE (reference sequence). This CDR3 is CASSPVVGASQPQHF. The CDR3, as DNA: TGTGCCAGCAGCCCCGTCGTGGGGGCGAGTCAGCCCCAGCATTTT.

This sequence joins TRBV5-1 and TRBJ2-1; 14 positions match TRBD2. Germline CDR1 reads SGHRS; CDR2 reads YFSETQ. This CDR3 spans 18 amino acids. After removal of 5 bases from V and 6 bases from J, the junction contained 13 bases not matched to a gene. CDR3 coding DNA: TGCGCCAGCAGTCGACCGGGACTAGCGGGAGAGAAAATCAATGAGCAGTTCTTC. Its protein product is CASSRPGLAGEKINEQFF.

This clone has a single count. One end of the junction does not line up with germline, which may come from a read error. This chain links TRBV5-1 with TRBJ2-3, with 14 bases that match TRBD2. This CDR3 spans 14 amino acids. Germline-derived CDR1 and CDR2 are SGHRS and YFSETQ. The CDR3 bases are TGCGCCGGCAGACTAGCGGGAGGGCAAGATACGCAGTATTTT. The encoded protein is CAGRLAGGQDTQYF. Together with reference TRBV5-1 and TRBJ2-3, the CDR3 gives the full variable domain: KAGVTQTPRYLIKTRGQQVTLSCSPISGHRSVSWYQQTPGQGLQFLFEYFSETQRNKGNFPGRFSGRQFSNSRSEMNVSTLELGDSALYLCAGRLAGGQDTQYFGPGTRLTVL.

The chain recombines TRBV5-1 with TRBJ2-3, with 7 bases aligning to TRBD2. The CDR3 is 14 residues long. The germline V gene has CDR1 SGHRS and CDR2 YFSETQ. V was pared by 3 bases and J by 2 bases, with 3 bases of the junction left unmatched. CDR3 sequence: CASSSGTTTDTQYF. In DNA form, the CDR3 reads TGCGCCAGCAGCTCCGGGACTACCACAGATACGCAGTATTTT.

The rearrangement joins TRBV7-9 to TRBJ2-2; 9 bases are shared with TRBD2. V trimming: 3 bases; J trimming: 3 bases; junction bases outside the gene matches: 8. CDR1 and CDR2 from the germline V gene are SEHNR and FQNEAQ (reference sequence). The CDR3 has 17 residues. CDR3 nucleotide sequence: TGTGCCAGCAGCTTTGGCCTAGCGGGATTCGACACCGGGGAGCTGTTTTTT. Its translation is CASSFGLAGFDTGELFF. Drawing the rest from reference TRBV7-9 and TRBJ2-2, the complete variable domain is DTGVSQNPRHKITKRGQNVTFRCDPISEHNRLYWYRQTLGQGPEFLTYFQNEAQLEKSRLLSDRFSAERPKGSFSTLEIQRTEQGDSAMYLCASSFGLAGFDTGELFFGEGSRLTVL.